The 9 T cell receptor beta chains below all came from one sample that was sequenced in a study of a mutant IDH1 vaccine in newly diagnosed glioma. Produced via immunoSEQ multiplex PCR; TCRdb's table is partial and in-frame only. The profile shows over 75,000 clones, roughly 77% of them singletons. These receptors have no known antigen. Time point of the sample: week 47, end of study. Vaccinated patients received 300 ug of mutant IDH1 20-mer peptide per dose, with topical imiquimod. The sequencing used PBMCs, collected from a glioma patient whose treatment included an IDH1 peptide vaccine. The receptors come from a man aged 40-49 years with glioma.

The CDR3 sequence is CASSLQGAGEQYF. DNA for the CDR3: TGTGCCAGCAGCTTACAGGGGGCGGGGGAGCAGTACTTC. The chain recombines TRBV7-6 with TRBJ2-7; 8 nucleotides align to TRBD1. The CDR3 sequence is 13 residues long. V gave up 2 bases and J gave up 7 bases; unmatched junction bases: 4. The V gene's germline CDR1 is SGHVS and CDR2 FNYEAQ.

V gene TRBV5-4 combines with J gene TRBJ2-6; 7 positions match TRBD2. The CDR3 is made up of 15 amino acids. The germline V gene encodes CDR1 SGHNT and CDR2 YYREEE (reference sequence). The V segment lost 5 bases and the J segment 3 bases; nucleotides outside the gene matches: 5. CDR3 sequence: CASRSGGGGANVLTF. The CDR3 region has the DNA TGTGCCAGCAGATCGGGGGGAGGTGGGGCCAACGTCCTGACTTTC.

The chain carries TRBV6-5 and TRBJ2-7; perhaps TRBD1 as D (6 bases). V was clipped by 8 bases and J by 1 base, with 18 bases between them. Germline CDR1 is MNHEY and CDR2 is SVGAGI. This CDR3 is built from 15 residues. The CDR3, as DNA: TGTGCCAGCCGTCACCCGAACAGGGCATCCTACGAGCAGTACTTC. This gives the protein CASRHPNRASYEQYF.

The V and J genes are TRBV28 and TRBJ1-2, with 7 bases that match TRBD1. Germline assignment: CDR1 MDHEN and CDR2 SYDVKM. V lost 5 bases and J lost 7; bases outside the gene matches: 16. This CDR3 contains 16 residues. CDR3 nucleotide sequence: TGTGCCAGCAGTAGCGGGGGGGGACAGACGGCGGCTGGCTACACCTTC. Protein product: CASSSGGGQTAAGYTF.

This chain joins TRBV4-1 and TRBJ2-3; D may be TRBD1 or TRBD2 (5 bases each). This CDR3 comprises 18 residues. V dropped 0 bases and J dropped 7 bases, with 23 bases sitting between them. Germline CDR1 and CDR2: MGHRA and YSYEKL. CDR3 protein: CASSQEGVGSRSWNTQYF. The DNA for the CDR3 is TGCGCCAGCAGCCAAGAGGGGGTGGGGAGCCGGTCGTGGAATACGCAGTATTTT.

This chain links TRBV15 with TRBJ2-3, with 7 nucleotides matching TRBD1. Losses at the gene ends were 6 bases for V and 2 bases for J; bases not matched to a gene: 8. This CDR3 is built from 15 residues. Per germline, CDR1 LNHNV and CDR2 YYDKDF (reference sequence). CDR3 protein: CATSPYDRDTDTQYF. CDR3 sequence (DNA): TGTGCCACCAGTCCCTACGACAGGGACACAGATACGCAGTATTTT. Combining the CDR3 with reference TRBV15 and TRBJ2-3 gives the whole variable domain DAMVIQNPRYQVTQFGKPVTLSCSQTLNHNVMYWYQQKSSQAPKLLFHYYDKDFNNEADTPDNFQSRRPNTSFCFLDIRSPGLGDTAMYLCATSPYDRDTDTQYFGPGTRLTVL.

The chain joins TRBV28 to TRBJ2-5; the match to TRBD2 covers 9 bases. CDR1 and CDR2 (germline): MDHEN, SYDVKM. CDR3 length: 15 residues. V shed 3 bases, J shed 4 bases, and the junction held 6 bases outside the gene matches. The CDR3 reads CASSLSAGGRETQYF. As DNA, the CDR3 is TGTGCCAGCAGTTTGTCTGCGGGAGGGAGAGAGACCCAGTACTTC. Drawing the rest from reference TRBV28 and TRBJ2-5, the complete variable domain is DVKVTQSSRYLVKRTGEKVFLECVQDMDHENMFWYRQDPGLGLRLIYFSYDVKMKEKGDIPEGYSVSREKKERFSLILESASTNQTSMYLCASSLSAGGRETQYFGPGTRLLVL.

The rearrangement links TRBV4-3 to TRBJ1-2, with no clear D. The CDR3 runs to 15 residues. With 4 bases removed from V and 3 bases from J, the gap between germline ends came to 15 bases. Germline lookup yields CDR1 LGHNA and CDR2 YSLEER. For the CDR3, the DNA is TGCGCCAGCAGCCCTAGCCCGGTCTCGGACTATGGCTACACCTTC. Translated: CASSPSPVSDYGYTF.

The chain uses TRBV5-1 and TRBJ2-7; 9 nucleotides line up with TRBD1. V lost 4 bases and J lost 5; bases outside the gene matches: 16. The CDR3 covers 17 residues. Germline CDR1 SGHRS, CDR2 YFSETQ. The CDR3 DNA reads TGCGCCAGCAGCCCGAAACTCCCCGGGACAGGGCTCCACGAGCAGTACTTC. Encoded protein: CASSPKLPGTGLHEQYF.